This T cell receptor beta chain was sequenced for a study of blood T cell repertoires in COVID-19. Study background: The analysed material was cDNA or gDNA that came from T cells, B-cell-depleted T cells, or PBMCs.

The CDR3 is made up of 15 amino acids. The germline V gene has CDR1 SGHTA and CDR2 FQGNSA. The V end lost 1 base, the J end lost 1 base, and 9 bases lay between the germline ends. Enrollees, roughly 18 to 90 years old, lived in roughly 24 US areas. Self-reported history from a screening survey and questionnaire set each donor's cohort. This clone has just a few counts. Authors' analysis steps: From reference gene primer amplification, estimates of nucleated cell counts were derived. Generated by immunoSEQ multiplex PCR, the TCRdb table keeps only in-frame clones and is missing some. The V and J calls and clone size come from that table; D and trimming were worked out from the DNA. The repertoire has 62,000 or so clones, around 80% of them found once; the top ten carry approximately 4%.

The V gene is TRBV7-2, the J gene TRBJ2-3; D is possibly TRBD2 (6 bases). This receptor was taken from a woman in her forties with acute COVID-19. Sequencing was done on a sample of PBMCs or T cells enriched from blood (not recorded which). The CDR3 loop reads CASSLDGTGTDTQYF. In DNA form, the CDR3 reads TGTGCCAGCAGCTTAGATGGGACTGGCACAGATACGCAGTATTTT.